These 24 T cell receptor beta chains originate from one sample sequenced in a study of blood T cell repertoires in COVID-19. Sequencing was performed with immunoSEQ multiplex PCR; in TCRdb, only in-frame clones are kept and a portion is missing. Seen here are roughly 120,000 clones, roughly 80% observed once, and the top ten hold roughly 18%. Source material: peripheral blood. The receptors derive from a woman between 55 and 75 years old with acute or convalescent COVID-19.

This clone was counted a single time. The V call is TRBV28, the J call TRBJ1-5; D unclear. Per germline, CDR1 MDHEN and CDR2 SYDVKM. This CDR3 is 12 amino acids long. V was trimmed by 3 bases and J by 10 bases, leaving 10 bases between them. CDR3 nucleotides: TGTGCCAGCAGTTTCTCCCGAACACCCCAGCATTTT. Protein sequence: CASSFSRTPQHF.

This clone was counted a few times. The V call is TRBV19, the J call TRBJ1-2; no clear D gene. In germline, CDR1 is LNHDA, CDR2 SQIVND (reference sequence). The CDR3 is made up of 14 amino acids. Trimming removed 5 bases at V and 1 base at J, with 11 bases between. The CDR3: CASSLEAVNYGYTF. As DNA, the CDR3 is TGTGCCAGTAGTCTGGAGGCTGTTAACTATGGCTACACCTTC.

V is TRBV19 and J is TRBJ2-7, with D perhaps matching TRBD1 (5 bases). The germline CDR1 and CDR2 sequences are LNHDA and SQIVND (reference sequence). Trimming shortened V by 4 bases and J by 3 bases, and 13 bases separated the two germline ends. The CDR3 loop spans 14 amino acids. The CDR3 protein is CASSTPGRHYEQYF. Written as DNA, the CDR3 is TGTGCCAGTAGTACCCCAGGGCGACACTACGAGCAGTACTTC.

A few counts support this clone. The rearrangement uses TRBV10-1 and TRBJ2-7; the match to TRBD1 covers 9 bases. V lost 11 bases to trimming and J lost 4 bases; unmatched junction nucleotides: 9. The CDR3 runs 13 residues. CDR1 and CDR2 from the germline V gene are WNHNN and SYGVQD (reference sequence). CDR3 DNA: TGCGCCGGCACAGGGGGCCGGCAGTACGAGCAGTACTTC. Protein product: CAGTGGRQYEQYF.

The chain combines TRBV30 with TRBJ1-2; 7 nucleotides agree with TRBD1. J lost 8 bases, V lost 2 bases, and 8 bases had no gene match. Germline V lookup: CDR1 GTSNPN, CDR2 SVGIG (reference sequence). This CDR3 has 13 amino acids. DNA of the CDR3: TGTGCCTGGAGTTTAGGACAGGCTTTGGGCTACACCTTC. Protein product: CAWSLGQALGYTF.

The chain couples TRBV12-1 to TRBJ1-5. TRBV12-1 is a pseudogene locus. This CDR3 has 13 residues. The CDR3 coding sequence is TGTGCCAGCAGCCCTTTTAGCAATCAGCCCCAGCATTTT. It encodes CASSPFSNQPQHF.

This rearrangement joins TRBV30 to TRBJ2-1; 7 bases line up with TRBD2. The V segment lost 0 bases and the J segment 8 bases; nucleotides outside the gene matches: 10. This CDR3 has 15 residues. From germline, CDR1 is GTSNPN and CDR2 SVGIG (reference sequence). CDR3 in amino acids: CAWSVSRLAGHEQFF. CDR3 nucleotide sequence: TGTGCCTGGAGTGTATCCCGACTAGCTGGCCATGAGCAGTTCTTC. The whole variable domain, remainder taken from reference TRBV30 and TRBJ2-1, is SQTIHQWPATLVQPVGSPLSLECTVEGTSNPNLYWYRQAAGRGLQLLFYSVGIGQISSEVPQNLSASRPQDRQFILSSKKLLLSDSGFYLCAWSVSRLAGHEQFFGPGTRLTVL.

The chain is built from TRBV7-3 and TRBJ2-1, with 12 bases aligning to TRBD2. Germline V gene lookup returns CDR1 SGHTA and CDR2 FQGTGA. The CDR3 sequence is 16 residues long. With 5 bases clipped from V and 15 bases from J, the junction kept 17 bases outside the gene matches. In DNA form, the CDR3 reads TGTGCCAGCAGCACAACCGGGACTAGCGGGTCCTCGGGCCTGTTCTTC. Translated: CASSTTGTSGSSGLFF.

The table lists this clone with a count of one. The chain recombines TRBV6-5 with TRBJ2-2, with TRBD1 matching over 7 bases. The V segment lost 2 bases and the J segment 2 bases; nucleotides outside the gene matches: 5. Germline V CDR1 and CDR2: MNHEY, SVGAGI. This CDR3 spans 16 amino acids. CDR3 bases: TGTGCCAGCAGTTACCCCCGGGACAGAAACACCGGGGAGCTGTTTTTT. Translation gives CASSYPRDRNTGELFF.

There are a few counts of this clone. The rearrangement uses TRBV7-2 and TRBJ1-3, with 8 bases fitting TRBD1. Germline CDR1 reads SGHTA; CDR2 reads FQGNSA. This CDR3 contains 13 residues. J gave up 7 bases and V 4 bases, and 3 bases lay outside the gene matches. The CDR3 bases are TGTGCCAGCAGCTCGGACAGGGCTAACACCATATATTTT. This encodes CASSSDRANTIYF.

The chain carries TRBV5-1 and TRBJ1-2, with 7 bases identical to TRBD1. The CDR3 has 13 residues. J gave up 8 bases and V 1 base, and 5 bases lay outside the gene matches. Germline V gene lookup returns CDR1 SGHRS and CDR2 YFSETQ. CDR3 sequence: CASSLTGEFGYTF. The DNA for the CDR3 is TGCGCCAGCAGCTTGACAGGGGAGTTCGGCTACACCTTC. The full variable domain, rest sourced from reference TRBV5-1 and TRBJ1-2, is KAGVTQTPRYLIKTRGQQVTLSCSPISGHRSVSWYQQTPGQGLQFLFEYFSETQRNKGNFPGRFSGRQFSNSRSEMNVSTLELGDSALYLCASSLTGEFGYTFGSGTRLTVV.

The chain combines TRBV12-5 with TRBJ2-1, with 10 nucleotides matching TRBD2. Per germline, CDR1 LGHNT and CDR2 FRNRAP. After removal of 7 bases from V and 5 bases from J, the junction contained 5 bases not matched to a gene. The CDR3 covers 14 residues. This chain's CDR3 is CASATSGANNEQFF. In DNA form, the CDR3 reads TGTGCTAGTGCAACTAGCGGGGCAAACAATGAGCAGTTCTTC. The full variable domain, with the rest looked up from reference TRBV12-5 and TRBJ2-1, is DARVTQTPRHKVTEMGQEVTMRCQPILGHNTVFWYRQTMMQGLELLAYFRNRAPLDDSGMPKDRFSAEMPDATLATLKIQPSEPRDSAVYFCASATSGANNEQFFGPGTRLTVL.

DNA of the CDR3: TGCGCCAGCAGCACGGCCGGGACTTATAACACCGGGGAGCTGTTTTTT. The encoded protein is CASSTAGTYNTGELFF. This chain links TRBV5-1 with TRBJ2-2; D might be TRBD2 (6 bases). This CDR3 spans 16 amino acids. The germline V and J ends were trimmed by 4 bases and 2 bases, with 15 bases remaining between them. The germline V gene has CDR1 SGHRS and CDR2 YFSETQ.

The chain uses TRBV11-2 and TRBJ1-3; maybe TRBD1 (6 bases). Trimming shortened V by 1 base and J by 4 bases, and 20 bases separated the two germline ends. CDR1 is SGHAT, CDR2 FQNNGV, per germline. The CDR3 consists of 18 residues. The chain's CDR3 is CASSLGESLGAPGNTIYF. CDR3 DNA: TGTGCCAGCAGCTTAGGAGAAAGCTTGGGGGCCCCCGGAAACACCATATATTTT.

This chain connects TRBV30 to TRBJ1-1; TRBD1 matches 7 bases. V lost 0 bases to trimming and J lost 5 bases; unmatched junction nucleotides: 6. Germline assignment: CDR1 GTSNPN and CDR2 SVGIG (reference sequence). This CDR3 has 14 amino acids. DNA of the CDR3: TGTGCCTGGAGTGTCCACTCAGGGGGAACTGAAGCTTTCTTT. Protein product: CAWSVHSGGTEAFF.

This clone came up a few times. V gene TRBV12-5 combines with J gene TRBJ1-5; TRBD1 might be the D (6 bases). The germline V gene has CDR1 LGHNT and CDR2 FRNRAP. V shed 6 bases and J shed 4 bases, with 10 bases lying between them. This CDR3 is built from 13 residues. The CDR3 DNA is TGTGCTAGTGGGGGAGGGGGAAATCAGCCCCAGCATTTT. Translation: CASGGGGNQPQHF. The full variable domain, completed using reference TRBV12-5 and TRBJ1-5, is DARVTQTPRHKVTEMGQEVTMRCQPILGHNTVFWYRQTMMQGLELLAYFRNRAPLDDSGMPKDRFSAEMPDATLATLKIQPSEPRDSAVYFCASGGGGNQPQHFGDGTRLSIL.

The rearrangement links TRBV5-1 to TRBJ2-5; 12 bases map to TRBD2. V lost 3 bases to trimming and J lost 0 bases; unmatched junction nucleotides: 3. This CDR3 is built from 16 residues. Germline V gene data show CDR1 as SGHRS and CDR2 as YFSETQ. CDR3 protein: CASSWRLAGDQETQYF. DNA for the CDR3: TGCGCCAGCAGCTGGCGACTAGCGGGGGACCAAGAGACCCAGTACTTC.

The rearrangement uses TRBV19 and TRBJ1-4; no clear D. This CDR3 contains 14 residues. The V gene lost 3 bases and the J gene lost 2 bases, with 7 bases spanning the gap. CDR1 LNHDA and CDR2 SQIVND come from the germline V gene (reference sequence). CDR3 in amino acids: CASSMRNTNEKLFF. DNA of the CDR3: TGTGCCAGTAGTATGAGAAATACTAATGAAAAACTGTTTTTT.

The chain carries TRBV5-6 and TRBJ2-2, with TRBD2 matching over 9 bases. This CDR3 is built from 16 residues. Germline V gene data show CDR1 as SGHDT and CDR2 as YYEEEE. Losses at the gene ends were 1 base for V and 5 bases for J; bases not matched to a gene: 6. The CDR3 nucleotides read TGTGCCAGCAGCTTGCAAGCGGGAGGATTTACCGGGGAGCTGTTTTTT. The encoded protein is CASSLQAGGFTGELFF.

The chain joins TRBV28 to TRBJ2-2; 7 bases are a match to TRBD1. The trim removed 10 bases at V and 2 bases at J, leaving 4 bases unmatched. Germline CDR1 MDHEN, CDR2 SYDVKM. This CDR3 region has 13 residues. This chain's CDR3 is CATGTVNTGELFF. The CDR3 DNA is TGTGCCACCGGGACAGTAAACACCGGGGAGCTGTTTTTT.

This clone appeared once. V usage is TRBV7-6 and J usage is TRBJ2-2, with TRBD2 as a possible D gene (6 bases). CDR3 size: 14 residues. Germline CDR1 and CDR2: SGHVS and FNYEAQ. Trimming pared 2 bases from V and 6 bases from J, leaving 10 bases between. CDR3: CASSLLGGPGELFF. The CDR3 bases are TGTGCCAGCAGCTTATTAGGAGGGCCCGGGGAGCTGTTTTTT.

The chain couples TRBV18 to TRBJ1-2; a weak D match, TRBD1 (5 bases). The germline V gene has CDR1 KGHSH and CDR2 LQKENI. This CDR3 spans 13 amino acids. Between the trimmed V and J ends, which lost 2 bases and 6 bases, there was a span of 10 bases. The CDR3 DNA sequence: TGTGCCAGCTCACCAATACAGGAAAATGGCTACACCTTC. Its translation: CASSPIQENGYTF. Full variable domain (remainder filled in from reference TRBV18 and TRBJ1-2): NAGVMQNPRHLVRRRGQEARLRCSPMKGHSHVYWYRQLPEEGLKFMVYLQKENIIDESGMPKERFSAEFPKEGPSILRIQQVVRGDSAAYFCASSPIQENGYTFGSGTRLTVV.

This clone was seen once. This sequence joins TRBV7-9 and TRBJ2-1, with 10 bases aligning to TRBD2. CDR1 SEHNR and CDR2 FQNEAQ come from the germline V gene (reference sequence). V lost 3 bases and J lost 12; bases outside the gene matches: 17. This CDR3 contains 17 residues. The DNA for the CDR3 is TGTGCCAGCAGCTTCCCCTCGCGGCTAGCGGGAGATCAGGGGCAGTTCTTC. It encodes CASSFPSRLAGDQGQFF.

V usage is TRBV13 and J usage is TRBJ1-3; D is possibly TRBD1 (6 bases). Deletions cut 5 bases from V and 7 bases from J, with 18 bases between. The germline V gene encodes CDR1 PRHDT and CDR2 FYEKMQ (reference sequence). The CDR3 contains 15 residues. The CDR3 reads CASSPGGSGVNTIYF. The CDR3 coding sequence is TGTGCCAGCAGCCCGGGGGGCTCAGGGGTTAACACCATATATTTT.